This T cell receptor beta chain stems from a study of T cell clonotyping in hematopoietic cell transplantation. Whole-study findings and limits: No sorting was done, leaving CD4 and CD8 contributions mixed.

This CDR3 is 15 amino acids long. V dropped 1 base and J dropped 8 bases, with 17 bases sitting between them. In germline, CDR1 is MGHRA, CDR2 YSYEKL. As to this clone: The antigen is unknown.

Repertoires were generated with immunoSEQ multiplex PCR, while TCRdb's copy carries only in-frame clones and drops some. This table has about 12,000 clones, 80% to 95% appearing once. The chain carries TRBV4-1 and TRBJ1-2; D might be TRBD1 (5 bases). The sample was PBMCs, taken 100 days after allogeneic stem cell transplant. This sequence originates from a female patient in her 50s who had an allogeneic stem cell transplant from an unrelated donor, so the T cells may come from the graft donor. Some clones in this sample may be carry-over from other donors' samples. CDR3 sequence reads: CASSQVMGTPTGYTF. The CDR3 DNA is TGCGCCAGCAGCCAAGTGATGGGGACTCCGACGGGCTACACCTTC.